The 28 T cell receptor beta chains given below trace back to one sample, sequenced in a study of T cell repertoires in cytomegalovirus infection. Each CDR3 protein gets one entry after TCRdb re-called the reads with MiXCR. This sample carries about 46,000 distinct CDR3 sequences, roughly 22% of them seen once, and the ten largest clones take approximately 18%. These receptors have no identified antigens. The sequenced material came from PBMCs, sequenced either directly or after in vitro stimulation (not recorded which). These receptors came from a human donor in good health (CMV status not recorded). Some clones in this sample may be carry-over from other donors' samples.

The chain employs TRBV29-1 and TRBJ2-2; tentative D call: TRBD2 (6 bases). Per germline, CDR1 SQVTM and CDR2 ANQGSEA. This CDR3 is 14 amino acids long. Trimming stripped 2 bases from V and 5 bases from J, with 12 bases between. The CDR3 loop reads CSVEPGLRTGELFF. The CDR3 DNA sequence: TGCAGCGTTGAACCGGGACTGAGGACCGGGGAGCTGTTTTTT.

The CDR3 loop reads CASSQYGLSSYEQYF. The CDR3 DNA follows: TGCGCCAGCAGCCAATACGGGCTGTCCTCCTACGAGCAGTACTTC. The chain employs TRBV4-1 and TRBJ2-7, with D uncertain. There are 15 residues in the CDR3. From germline, CDR1 is MGHRA and CDR2 YSYEKL. V gave up 2 bases and J gave up 0 bases, with 11 bases separating them.

V usage is TRBV20-1 and J usage is TRBJ2-2; maybe TRBD2 (6 bases). The V and J ends lost 3 bases and 4 bases respectively, with 12 bases between them. CDR3 length: 14 residues. Germline loops: CDR1 DFQATT, CDR2 SNEGSKA (reference sequence). The CDR3 nucleotides are TGCAGTGCTAGTACTAGCATTACCACCGGGGAGCTGTTTTTT. Its translation is CSASTSITTGELFF.

This clonotype was seen many times. The chain links TRBV7-9 to TRBJ2-7, with a weak D call TRBD1 (5 bases). V was pared by 0 bases and J by 2 bases, with 8 bases between. CDR3 size: 14 residues. Germline lookup yields CDR1 SEHNR and CDR2 FQNEAQ (reference sequence). The CDR3 region is CASSLAGVTYEQYF. CDR3 DNA: TGTGCCAGCAGCTTAGCAGGGGTCACCTACGAGCAGTACTTC.

The chain is built from TRBV4-1 and TRBJ1-4, with a tentative D call TRBD1 (6 bases). V was shortened by 0 bases and J by 8 bases, with 13 bases between the two germline ends. Per germline, CDR1 MGHRA and CDR2 YSYEKL. The CDR3 length is 15 residues. CDR3 in DNA: TGCGCCAGCAGCCAAGATGGGGGCGGAGGCGAAAAACTGTTTTTT. Translation gives CASSQDGGGGEKLFF.

This chain links TRBV7-6 with TRBJ2-3; D could derive from TRBD1 or TRBD2 (5 bases each). CDR3 size: 16 residues. CDR1 and CDR2 from the germline V gene are SGHVS and FNYEAQ. V was trimmed by 4 bases and J by 3 bases, leaving 17 bases between them. This CDR3 is CASSSVGWGFTDTQYF. CDR3 sequence (DNA): TGTGCCAGCAGCTCGGTGGGATGGGGGTTTACAGATACGCAGTATTTT.

The chain couples TRBV6-6 to TRBJ2-7, with unresolved D. CDR3 length: 13 amino acids. The V end was cut by 2 bases, the J end by 4 bases, with 9 bases between. Germline V gene data show CDR1 as MNHNY and CDR2 as SVGAGI (reference sequence). CDR3 bases: TGTGCCAGCAGTTACAGGAAACTATACGAGCAGTACTTC. Translated: CASSYRKLYEQYF.

This sequence joins TRBV29-1 and TRBJ1-2, with D possibly being TRBD1 (5 bases). CDR1 and CDR2 (germline): SQVTM, ANQGSEA. The CDR3 covers 11 residues. V gave up 7 bases and J gave up 2 bases, with 8 bases separating them. The CDR3 protein is CSGRDNYGYTF. CDR3 nucleotides: TGCAGCGGTCGGGACAACTATGGCTACACCTTC.

V gene TRBV18 combines with J gene TRBJ1-2; D is ambiguous. The CDR3 sequence is 13 residues long. Germline values: CDR1 KGHSH, CDR2 LQKENI. V lost 3 bases to trimming and J lost 0 bases, with 5 bases between them. CDR3: CASSPRANYGYTF. The CDR3 DNA reads as TGTGCCAGCTCACCCCGCGCTAACTATGGCTACACCTTC.

This clonotype was counted only a few times. This sequence joins TRBV7-8 and TRBJ2-7; TRBD2 matches 7 bases. CDR3 size: 16 residues. Germline CDR1 reads SGHVS; CDR2 reads FQNEAQ. V gave up 1 base and J gave up 3 bases; unmatched junction bases: 9. The DNA of the CDR3 is TGTGCCAGCAGCTTAGGACCGACTAGCTTGGTCTACGAGCAGTACTTC. Protein sequence: CASSLGPTSLVYEQYF.

The chain recombines TRBV5-1 with TRBJ2-3, with a tentative D call TRBD2 (5 bases). The germline V gene encodes CDR1 SGHRS and CDR2 YFSETQ. The CDR3 extends over 14 amino acids. V lost 5 bases, J lost 2 bases, and 12 bases lay in between. The CDR3 sequence: CASSFAGDTDTQYF. DNA for the CDR3: TGCGCCAGCAGTTTTGCGGGTGACACAGATACGCAGTATTTT. The variable domain in full, with the rest retrieved from reference TRBV5-1 and TRBJ2-3, is KAGVTQTPRYLIKTRGQQVTLSCSPISGHRSVSWYQQTPGQGLQFLFEYFSETQRNKGNFPGRFSGRQFSNSRSEMNVSTLELGDSALYLCASSFAGDTDTQYFGPGTRLTVL.

The chain carries TRBV20-1 and TRBJ2-5; D remains ambiguous. Germline CDR1 DFQATT, CDR2 SNEGSKA (reference sequence). The germline V and J ends were trimmed by 0 bases and 6 bases, with 5 bases remaining between them. The length of the CDR3 is 11 residues. As DNA, the CDR3 is TGCAGTGCTAGAGATAGGAAGACCCAGTACTTC. It yields the protein CSARDRKTQYF.

This clonotype was seen at least ten times. The chain couples TRBV20-1 to TRBJ2-3, with unresolved D. CDR3 length: 16 amino acids. V dropped 2 bases and J dropped 0 bases, with 15 bases sitting between them. The germline CDR1 and CDR2 sequences are DFQATT and SNEGSKA (reference sequence). For the CDR3, the DNA is TGCAGTGCTAGACCCCCTTCAGGCCCTAGCACAGATACGCAGTATTTT. Amino acids: CSARPPSGPSTDTQYF.

This clonotype came up many times. V and J are TRBV7-8 and TRBJ2-5; TRBD1 aligns across 7 bases. The V and J ends lost 2 bases and 5 bases, in that order; junction bases with no gene match: 8. CDR1 SGHVS and CDR2 FQNEAQ come from the germline V gene. The CDR3 runs 15 residues. CDR3 DNA: TGTGCCAGCAGCTTAAGTCGAGGGGGCGTGGAGACCCAGTACTTC. Amino acids: CASSLSRGGVETQYF. The whole variable domain, remainder taken from reference TRBV7-8 and TRBJ2-5, is GAGVSQSPRYKVAKRGQDVALRCDPISGHVSLFWYQQALGQGPEFLTYFQNEAQLDKSGLPSDRFFAERPEGSVSTLKIQRTQQEDSAVYLCASSLSRGGVETQYFGPGTRLLVL.

V is TRBV7-2 and J is TRBJ2-7; D unresolved. V lost 5 bases, J lost 7 bases, and 9 bases lay in between. The CDR3 loop spans 11 amino acids. Germline assignment: CDR1 SGHTA and CDR2 FQGNSA. The DNA for the CDR3 is TGTGCCAGCAGCCTATTGGAGGAGCAGTACTTC. Protein product: CASSLLEEQYF.

The V gene is TRBV20-1, the J gene TRBJ2-7; perhaps TRBD2 as D (7 bases). Germline CDR1 and CDR2: DFQATT and SNEGSKA (reference sequence). V lost 6 bases, J lost 0 bases, and 15 bases lay in between. The CDR3 consists of 14 residues. CDR3 in DNA: TGCAGTGCCACCAGCGGGACACTCTCCTACGAGCAGTACTTC. Translating it yields CSATSGTLSYEQYF.

This clonotype has ten or more counts. This sequence joins TRBV6-2 or TRBV6-3 and TRBJ2-1; D may be TRBD2 (6 bases). V gave up 6 bases and J gave up 0 bases, with 15 bases separating them. CDR3 size: 16 residues. Germline V gives CDR1 MNHEY, CDR2 SVGEGT. The CDR3 sequence: CASRPTGGSSYNEQFF. CDR3 bases: TGTGCCAGCAGGCCAACCGGGGGAAGCTCCTACAATGAGCAGTTCTTC.

The chain has TRBV5-1 and TRBJ2-7, with 8 bases aligning to TRBD2. The CDR3 length is 14 residues. Per germline, CDR1 SGHRS and CDR2 YFSETQ. Losses at the gene ends were 6 bases for V and 2 bases for J; bases not matched to a gene: 7. CDR3 residues: CASTPTSGPYEQYF. As DNA, the CDR3 is TGCGCCAGCACCCCAACTAGCGGTCCCTACGAGCAGTACTTC.

There are a few counts of this clonotype. The rearrangement links TRBV25-1 to TRBJ1-1; 8 bases agree with TRBD1. CDR1 and CDR2 from the germline V gene are MGHDK and SYGVNS. The CDR3 loop spans 13 amino acids. V dropped 2 bases and J dropped 4; count of bases not matched to a gene: 0. The CDR3 DNA reads TGTGCCAGCAGTGAACAGGGGGCCACTGAAGCTTTCTTT. This encodes CASSEQGATEAFF.

The J gene is TRBJ2-1, the V gene TRBV20-1, with TRBD2 matching 16 bases. CDR1 is DFQATT, CDR2 SNEGSKA, per germline (reference sequence). There are 16 residues in the CDR3. Trimming at V came to 2 bases and at J to 4 bases, leaving 2 bases not matched to a gene. The CDR3 DNA follows: TGCAGTGCTAGACGGGGACTAGCGGGGGGGTACAATGAGCAGTTCTTC. Amino acids: CSARRGLAGGYNEQFF.

This clonotype was counted at least ten times. The genes are TRBV7-9 and TRBJ1-4; D gene ambiguous. Per germline, CDR1 SEHNR and CDR2 FQNEAQ (reference sequence). The CDR3 consists of 14 residues. V dropped 5 bases and J dropped 7 bases, with 14 bases sitting between them. The CDR3 region has the DNA TGTGCCAGCAGCCCATCTACCCCGGCTGAAAAACTGTTTTTT. It codes for CASSPSTPAEKLFF.

The rearrangement uses TRBV27 and TRBJ2-2, with TRBD1 matching 8 bases. CDR1 MNHEY and CDR2 SMNVEV come from the germline V gene (reference sequence). V dropped 0 bases and J dropped 6; count of bases not matched to a gene: 9. This CDR3 is 17 amino acids long. This CDR3 reads CASSLSSDRAAPGELFF. DNA of the CDR3: TGTGCCAGCAGTTTATCCTCGGACAGGGCGGCTCCCGGGGAGCTGTTTTTT.

This clonotype was counted once. This chain connects TRBV2 to TRBJ1-2; unclear D gene. The CDR3 spans 14 residues. The V end lost 4 bases, the J end lost 0 bases, and 9 bases lay between the germline ends. Germline CDR1 and CDR2: SNHLY and FYNNEI. CDR3 loop: CASSGLLANYGYTF. In DNA form, the CDR3 reads TGTGCCAGCAGTGGATTATTAGCTAACTATGGCTACACCTTC.

This chain joins TRBV20-1 and TRBJ2-5; 10 bases match TRBD2. Trimming cost V 5 bases and J 4 bases; bases outside gene matches: 4. The V gene's germline CDR1 is DFQATT and CDR2 SNEGSKA (reference sequence). The CDR3 extends over 13 amino acids. The CDR3, as DNA: TGCAGTGCTCGGGTAGCGGGAGGAGAGACCCAGTACTTC. As protein: CSARVAGGETQYF.

The chain has TRBV14 and TRBJ2-7; D perhaps matches TRBD2 (6 bases). Per the germline V gene, CDR1 is SGHDN and CDR2 is FVKESK. The CDR3 is 16 residues long. V was trimmed by 8 bases and J by 3 bases, leaving 23 bases between them. The CDR3 region is CASPDSGVSFSYEQYF. CDR3 in DNA: TGTGCCAGCCCGGATTCGGGGGTTAGCTTCAGCTACGAGCAGTACTTC. Combining the CDR3 with reference TRBV14 and TRBJ2-7 gives the whole variable domain EAGVTQFPSHSVIEKGQTVTLRCDPISGHDNLYWYRRVMGKEIKFLLHFVKESKQDESGMPNNRFLAERTGGTYSTLKVQPAELEDSGVYFCASPDSGVSFSYEQYFGPGTRLTVT.

This chain links TRBV6-1 with TRBJ2-1; D possibly corresponds to TRBD1 (6 bases). Trimming pared 6 bases from V and 4 bases from J, leaving 10 bases between. The CDR3 totals 13 residues. Germline V lookup: CDR1 MNHNS, CDR2 SASEGT. DNA of the CDR3: TGTGCCAGCAGATTCGGACAGTACAATGAGCAGTTCTTC. It yields the protein CASRFGQYNEQFF.

This clonotype was counted ten times or more. J is TRBJ1-3 and V is TRBV19, with D maybe TRBD1 (5 bases). V was clipped by 7 bases and J by 0 bases, with 19 bases between them. This CDR3 contains 17 residues. The germline V gene has CDR1 LNHDA and CDR2 SQIVND (reference sequence). Written as DNA, the CDR3 is TGTGCCAGTATCTCATCCTACTACCAGGGCTCTGGAAACACCATATATTTT. Protein product: CASISSYYQGSGNTIYF. Drawing the rest from reference TRBV19 and TRBJ1-3, the complete variable domain is DGGITQSPKYLFRKEGQNVTLSCEQNLNHDAMYWYRQDPGQGLRLIYYSQIVNDFQKGDIAEGYSVSREKKESFPLTVTSAQKNPTAFYLCASISSYYQGSGNTIYFGEGSWLTVV.

In its sample, this clonotype was seen many times. The rearrangement uses TRBV4-1 and TRBJ1-2; D is unresolved. The V end was cut by 4 bases, the J end by 8 bases, with 26 bases between. CDR1 is MGHRA and CDR2 is YSYEKL in the germline V gene. The CDR3 runs 17 residues. CDR3 amino acids: CASSPGGVDGPLRGYTF. CDR3 coding DNA: TGCGCCAGCAGCCCAGGCGGGGTCGACGGACCGTTGCGCGGCTACACCTTC.